This T cell receptor (beta chain) was identified in a study of CD8 T cells in Susac syndrome. This CDR3 comprises 14 residues. Germline CDR1 KGHDR, CDR2 SFDVKD. Trimming stripped 4 bases from V and 6 bases from J, with 12 bases between. CD8+ and CD4+ blood T cells underwent TCR beta sequencing. TEMRA cells were FACS-enriched and CD8+ and CD4+ T cells negatively isolated. Random hexamers were used to reverse transcribe roughly 0.5 to 1 ug of RNA. Amplification of TCR beta CDR3 spanned 54 Vbeta and 13 Jbeta via immunoSEQ multiplex PCR. One entry per CDR3 protein results from TCRdb running MiXCR on the immunoSEQ multiplex PCR reads. The sample lists approximately 270,000 distinct CDR3 sequences, just under 95% occurring once.

This receptor was identified in a human donor with multiple sclerosis. Sequences were obtained from CD4+ T cells from PBMCs. The V gene is TRBV24-1, the J gene TRBJ2-1; possible D gene TRBD1, 6 bases. In DNA form, the CDR3 reads TGTGCCACCAGTGACCCTGACAGGCGCAATGAGCAGTTCTTC. The encoded protein is CATSDPDRRNEQFF.